Below are 22 T cell receptor beta chains sequenced from a single sample in a study of T cell responses to AZD1222 COVID-19 vaccine. Clones were read by immunoSEQ multiplex PCR, and TCRdb kept only the in-frame ones, dropping some. Of 190,000 or so clones in the sample, roughly 92% were seen once. Here the sequenced sample was peripheral blood, taken 28 days after the second AZD1222 dose. Every receptor here comes from an adult who received the AZD1222 COVID-19 vaccine.

The rearrangement links TRBV18 to TRBJ2-7; 7 bases are a match to TRBD1. CDR3 size: 15 residues. Germline V CDR1 and CDR2: KGHSH, LQKENI. J lost 4 bases, V lost 3 bases, and 9 bases had no gene match. The CDR3 spells CASSPPGQQIYEQYF. DNA for the CDR3: TGTGCCAGCTCACCCCCGGGACAGCAAATTTACGAGCAGTACTTC.

This chain connects TRBV10-3 to TRBJ2-2; D ambiguous. Germline-derived CDR1 and CDR2 are ENHRY and SYGVKD. Between the trimmed V and J ends, which lost 6 bases and 1 base, there was a span of 6 bases. The CDR3 covers 13 residues. In DNA form, the CDR3 reads TGTGCCATCAGCTTGAAGAACACCGGGGAGCTGTTTTTT. It yields the protein CAISLKNTGELFF.

V gene TRBV7-9 combines with J gene TRBJ1-2, with unresolved D. The CDR3 spans 11 residues. The germline CDR1 and CDR2 sequences are SEHNR and FQNEAQ (reference sequence). V gave up 5 bases and J gave up 7 bases, with 8 bases separating them. DNA of the CDR3: TGTGCCAGCAGCCCCCGCCCTGGCTACACCTTC. Protein sequence: CASSPRPGYTF.

The chain employs TRBV24-1 and TRBJ2-1; D may be TRBD2 (5 bases). V lost 3 bases and J lost 8, with 10 bases in between. Germline V gene sequence: CDR1 KGHDR, CDR2 SFDVKD. This CDR3 spans 13 amino acids. The DNA for the CDR3 is TGTGCCACCAGTGATGGACCGAGGGATGAGCAGTTCTTC. It specifies CATSDGPRDEQFF.

The chain links TRBV10-3 to TRBJ2-1, with 8 positions matching TRBD2. In germline, CDR1 is ENHRY, CDR2 SYGVKD. The J segment lost 4 bases and the V segment lost 0 bases, leaving 5 bases of the junction unmatched. The length of the CDR3 is 16 residues. CDR3 loop: CAISESLAGSYNEQFF. The CDR3 region has the DNA TGTGCCATCAGTGAGTCCCTAGCGGGTTCTTACAATGAGCAGTTCTTC.

This rearrangement joins TRBV5-6 to TRBJ1-2; D ambiguous. V lost 2 bases to trimming and J lost 6 bases, with 8 bases between them. Germline V gives CDR1 SGHDT, CDR2 YYEEEE. This CDR3 comprises 12 residues. CDR3 sequence: CASSLGQDGYTF. The CDR3 nucleotides are TGTGCCAGCAGCTTAGGCCAGGATGGCTACACCTTC.

This chain joins TRBV6-2 or TRBV6-3 and TRBJ1-4; 7 nucleotides line up with TRBD1. This CDR3 is 16 amino acids long. With 2 bases clipped from V and 6 bases from J, the junction kept 9 bases outside the gene matches. Germline assignment: CDR1 MNHEY and CDR2 SVGEGT. CDR3 in amino acids: CASSYPKGAVDEKLFF. The CDR3 DNA is TGTGCCAGCAGTTACCCGAAGGGGGCGGTGGATGAAAAACTGTTTTTT.

The chain links TRBV19 to TRBJ2-7; weak D call: TRBD1 (6 bases). The ends were cut back, 3 bases at V and 4 bases at J, with 10 bases in the middle. The germline V gene has CDR1 LNHDA and CDR2 SQIVND (reference sequence). The CDR3 loop spans 13 amino acids. The CDR3 DNA is TGTGCCAGTAGTATCGGGACAAGATACGAGCAGTACTTC. It specifies CASSIGTRYEQYF.

V usage is TRBV9 and J usage is TRBJ2-7; D might be TRBD2 (5 bases). This CDR3 is 16 amino acids long. The V end was cut by 3 bases, the J end by 2 bases, with 18 bases between. CDR1 and CDR2 from the germline V gene are SGDLS and YYNGEE. CDR3 sequence reads: CASSAESGTGPYEQYF. The CDR3 bases are TGTGCCAGCAGCGCTGAGAGCGGAACCGGACCCTACGAGCAGTACTTC.

The chain recombines TRBV19 with TRBJ2-5; D is perhaps TRBD1 (6 bases). Germline CDR1 LNHDA, CDR2 SQIVND (reference sequence). There are 14 residues in the CDR3. The V end lost 6 bases, the J end lost 5 bases, and 16 bases lay between the germline ends. The DNA for the CDR3 is TGTGCCAGTAGGATTAACAGGGTGGGGGAGACCCAGTACTTC. This codes for CASRINRVGETQYF.

This clone has only a few counts. The chain carries TRBV28 and TRBJ1-6; no reliable D call. V lost 7 bases, J lost 3 bases, and 1 base lay in between. Germline values: CDR1 MDHEN, CDR2 SYDVKM. The CDR3 has 11 residues. The CDR3 nucleotides read TGTGCCAGCAACTATAATTCACCCCTCCACTTT. Translated, it gives CASNYNSPLHF.

This chain connects TRBV2 to TRBJ2-7; D may be TRBD1 (5 bases). The germline V gene has CDR1 SNHLY and CDR2 FYNNEI. The CDR3 is 12 amino acids. Trimming pared 10 bases from V and 3 bases from J, leaving 13 bases between. The CDR3 protein is CATGKQVYEQYF. CDR3 nucleotide sequence: TGTGCCACCGGTAAACAGGTCTACGAGCAGTACTTC.

This rearrangement joins TRBV7-8 to TRBJ2-7; the match to TRBD1 covers 7 bases. This CDR3 has 13 residues. Germline V lookup: CDR1 SGHVS, CDR2 FQNEAQ. Losses at the gene ends were 5 bases for V and 1 base for J; bases not matched to a gene: 2. CDR3 sequence: CASSPGQSYEQYF. The CDR3 bases are TGTGCCAGCAGCCCGGGACAGTCCTACGAGCAGTACTTC.

The genes are TRBV21-1 and TRBJ1-1; the D call TRBD1 from the table was never checked on the DNA. TRBV21-1 is a known pseudogene. This CDR3 spans 16 amino acids. The CDR3 region has the DNA TGTGCCAGCAGCAAAGATCAGGGGTTCATGAACACTGAAGCTTTCTTT. Its protein product is CASSKDQGFMNTEAFF.

V gene TRBV30 combines with J gene TRBJ2-3; 9 bases match TRBD2. Germline-derived CDR1 and CDR2 are GTSNPN and SVGIG (reference sequence). This CDR3 spans 14 amino acids. The V gene end was trimmed by 2 bases and the J gene end by 2 bases; junction bases not matched to a gene: 2. The CDR3 loop reads CAWSLAGFTDTQYF. Here the CDR3 DNA reads TGTGCCTGGAGTCTAGCGGGATTCACAGATACGCAGTATTTT.

The rearrangement uses TRBV7-3 and TRBJ2-1; no clear D gene. This CDR3 comprises 16 residues. Germline CDR1 reads SGHTA; CDR2 reads FQGTGA. The V and J ends lost 4 bases and 0 bases respectively, with 13 bases between them. The CDR3 protein is CASSSRGVSSYNEQFF. DNA of the CDR3: TGTGCCAGCAGCTCGCGAGGAGTGAGCTCCTACAATGAGCAGTTCTTC. Combining the CDR3 with reference TRBV7-3 and TRBJ2-1 gives the whole variable domain GAGVSQTPSNKVTEKGKYVELRCDPISGHTALYWYRQSLGQGPEFLIYFQGTGAADDSGLPNDRFFAVRPEGSVSTLKIQRTERGDSAVYLCASSSRGVSSYNEQFFGPGTRLTVL.

The CDR3 loop is CAWTKQGYEKLFF. The CDR3 region has the DNA TGTGCCTGGACTAAACAGGGTTATGAAAAACTGTTTTTT. This sequence joins TRBV30 and TRBJ1-4; maybe TRBD1 (6 bases). The CDR3 is 13 residues long. The germline CDR1 and CDR2 sequences are GTSNPN and SVGIG (reference sequence). V lost 4 bases and J 6 bases, leaving 12 bases between the germline ends.

This clone was counted a few times. This chain links TRBV4-1 with TRBJ1-1; D not certain. Deletions cut 4 bases from V and 1 base from J, with 16 bases between. This CDR3 is built from 16 residues. Looked up from germline, CDR1 is MGHRA and CDR2 is YSYEKL. CDR3 in amino acids: CASSLRGEYANTEAFF. CDR3 sequence (DNA): TGCGCCAGCAGCCTCAGAGGTGAATACGCGAACACTGAAGCTTTCTTT.

V gene TRBV4-3 combines with J gene TRBJ1-4; D is unclear. The V and J ends lost 4 bases and 5 bases respectively, with 2 bases between them. Germline V gives CDR1 LGHNA, CDR2 YSLEER. CDR3 size: 11 residues. The CDR3 nucleotides read TGCGCCAGCAGCCGAAATGAAAAACTGTTTTTT. It specifies CASSRNEKLFF.

The chain carries TRBV11-1 and TRBJ2-7; D not certain. Deletions cut 1 base from V and 3 bases from J, with 4 bases between. The germline CDR1 and CDR2 sequences are SGHAT and FQDESV (reference sequence). This CDR3 is built from 12 residues. The CDR3 bases are TGTGCCAGCAGCTTAGGGGTCTACGAGCAGTACTTC. It is translated as CASSLGVYEQYF.

This chain links TRBV6-2 or TRBV6-3 with TRBJ1-5, with a tentative D call TRBD1 (5 bases). Germline assignment: CDR1 MNHEY and CDR2 SVGEGT. This CDR3 comprises 15 residues. V lost 0 bases to trimming and J lost 9 bases, with 15 bases between them. The CDR3 spells CASSYSGLNGLPQHF. The CDR3 nucleotides are TGTGCCAGCAGTTACTCGGGGCTCAACGGTCTGCCCCAGCATTTT.

The V gene is TRBV2, the J gene TRBJ2-2, with 7 bases lining up with TRBD2. The V gene end was trimmed by 4 bases and the J gene end by 6 bases; junction bases not matched to a gene: 11. Germline V gene lookup returns CDR1 SNHLY and CDR2 FYNNEI. The CDR3 extends over 16 amino acids. This chain's CDR3 is CASSVPSGTYSGELFF. DNA for the CDR3: TGTGCCAGCAGTGTACCGAGCGGGACGTATTCCGGGGAGCTGTTTTTT. Full variable domain (remainder filled in from reference TRBV2 and TRBJ2-2): EPEVTQTPSHQVTQMGQEVILRCVPISNHLYFYWYRQILGQKVEFLVSFYNNEISEKSEIFDDQFSVERPDGSNFTLKIRSTKLEDSAMYFCASSVPSGTYSGELFFGEGSRLTVL.